The clone carrying this T cell receptor beta chain was seen once. The antigen remains undetermined. This record comes from a study of vaccination and CD4 T cells after COVID-19. Treatment: approximately nine-day PBMC culture with coronavirus spike peptide pools or control peptides (ViraFEST assay). With peptide pools, ViraFEST first expanded antigen-specific T cells and afterwards sequenced their TCRs. The authors cultured some 1.9 million PBMCs per well with 9 to 10 IU/ml IL-2 and roughly 9.3 ug/ml peptide pools. The Oncomine TCR Beta short-read assay was what sequenced the DNA obtained from cultured CD4+ T cells. TCRdb fed the PCR reads into MiXCR, producing one record per CDR3 protein. The table includes over 10,000 distinct CDR3 sequences, around 50% detected once. This CDR3 is 16 amino acids long. The V gene's germline CDR1 is KGHDR and CDR2 SFDVKD. Unmatched junction bases numbered 15, after V lost 4 bases and J lost 10 bases.

Sequences were obtained from CD4+ T cells from blood, cultured in vitro. This clonotype was obtained from a human donor who had recovered from COVID-19. The rearrangement joins TRBV24-1 to TRBJ2-3; 8 bases fit TRBD2. CDR3 nucleotide sequence: TGTGCCACCAGTGACCGTGGACGGGAGGGCCGGGGGGCGCAGTATTTT. This gives the protein CATSDRGREGRGAQYF.